This T cell receptor (beta chain) was recorded in a study of response to subunit inactivated influenza vaccine. Overall study results and limits: Few additional T cells are recruited per seasonal influenza vaccination, authors suggested.

The CDR3 runs 15 residues. The trim removed 3 bases at V and 2 bases at J, leaving 4 bases unmatched. Germline V gene sequence: CDR1 SGHTA, CDR2 FQGNSA. TCRdb independently ran MiXCR on the RT-PCR reads; one entry per CDR3 protein. The data contain 600,000 to 850,000 distinct CDR3 sequences, 13% to 15% of them singletons. This clonotype showed up just a few times. Its antigen is unknown. This specimen consisted of PBMCs from blood, obtained 14 days before vaccination. The rearrangement joins TRBV7-2 to TRBJ2-1, with 7 nucleotides matching TRBD2. The sequence derives from a man aged 50-59 years who received an inactivated influenza vaccine. This CDR3 is CASSLSGATYNEQFF. The DNA of the CDR3 is TGTGCCAGCAGCTTGAGCGGGGCTACCTACAATGAGCAGTTCTTC.